Below are 10 T cell receptor beta chains sequenced from a single sample in a study of blood T cell repertoires in COVID-19. Profiled with immunoSEQ multiplex PCR; TCRdb holds only in-frame clones, not every one. The data contain fewer than 350,000 clones, 85% of them singletons. Material: PBMCs or T cells enriched from blood (not recorded which). The source of these receptors is a woman aged 25 to 45 who had been exposed to COVID-19.

The V call is TRBV3-1 (or the pseudogene TRBV3-2), the J call TRBJ1-1, with 8 bases fitting TRBD1. This CDR3 is built from 20 residues. V was pared by 4 bases and J by 3 bases, with 22 bases of the junction left unmatched. The germline gives CDR1 LGHDT, CDR2 YNNKEL (reference sequence). The CDR3 is CASSPYIPDRVQFPYTEAFF. The CDR3 region has the DNA TGTGCCAGCAGCCCCTATATCCCGGACAGGGTACAATTCCCTTACACTGAAGCTTTCTTT.

This chain joins TRBV5-4 and TRBJ2-3, with D possibly TRBD2 on 7 matching bases. V was trimmed by 0 bases and J by 1 base, leaving 12 bases between them. This CDR3 comprises 16 residues. Per germline, CDR1 SGHNT and CDR2 YYREEE (reference sequence). Here the CDR3 DNA reads TGTGCCAGCAGCTTGGGAGGGGGGGCCGGCACAGATACGCAGTATTTT. It is translated as CASSLGGGAGTDTQYF.

This chain uses TRBV6-5 with TRBJ1-1, with D possibly being TRBD1 (5 bases). V lost 6 bases, J lost 7 bases, and 9 bases lay in between. The length of the CDR3 is 11 residues. The germline gives CDR1 MNHEY, CDR2 SVGAGI. The CDR3 region is CASRSDSEAFF. In nucleotides, the CDR3 is TGTGCCAGCAGGTCCGACAGTGAAGCTTTCTTT.

This chain uses TRBV13 with TRBJ1-2; 11 nucleotides line up with TRBD1. Germline V CDR1 and CDR2: PRHDT, FYEKMQ (reference sequence). With 4 bases clipped from V and 6 bases from J, the junction kept 10 bases outside the gene matches. The CDR3 loop spans 16 amino acids. The CDR3 here is CASSSQTGTGGNGYTF. CDR3 bases: TGTGCCAGCAGCTCACAAACCGGGACAGGGGGTAATGGCTACACCTTC.

The chain couples TRBV28 to TRBJ1-5, with D possibly being TRBD1 (5 bases). Germline loops: CDR1 MDHEN, CDR2 SYDVKM. Deletions cut 3 bases from V and 9 bases from J, with 18 bases between. The CDR3 consists of 15 residues. The CDR3 spells CASSFPSGLLRPQHF. The CDR3 DNA is TGTGCCAGCAGTTTCCCCTCAGGGTTACTTCGGCCCCAGCATTTT.

V and J are TRBV6-1 and TRBJ1-2; no clear D gene. Trimming took off 1 base at V and 6 bases at J, with 18 bases between the two ends. CDR3 size: 16 residues. Per germline, CDR1 MNHNS and CDR2 SASEGT. The CDR3 is CASSEGGSAGIHGYTF. The CDR3, as DNA: TGTGCCAGCAGTGAAGGGGGATCGGCGGGGATACATGGCTACACCTTC.

The chain joins TRBV7-2 to TRBJ2-2; the D gene is possibly TRBD1 (5 bases). V was shortened by 0 bases and J by 2 bases, with 7 bases between the two germline ends. This CDR3 contains 15 residues. The germline gives CDR1 SGHTA, CDR2 FQGNSA. CDR3 in amino acids: CASSLAGANTGELFF. CDR3 bases: TGTGCCAGCAGCTTAGCTGGGGCTAACACCGGGGAGCTGTTTTTT.

V and J are TRBV30 and TRBJ2-7, with D hard to call. Trimming removed 3 bases at V and 3 bases at J, with 6 bases between. The CDR3 totals 11 residues. Germline assignment: CDR1 GTSNPN and CDR2 SVGIG (reference sequence). The CDR3 protein is CAWRRVYEQYF. The DNA for the CDR3 is TGTGCCTGGAGACGGGTCTACGAGCAGTACTTC. Full variable domain (missing parts from reference TRBV30 and TRBJ2-7): SQTIHQWPATLVQPVGSPLSLECTVEGTSNPNLYWYRQAAGRGLQLLFYSVGIGQISSEVPQNLSASRPQDRQFILSSKKLLLSDSGFYLCAWRRVYEQYFGPGTRLTVT.

V and J are TRBV5-5 and TRBJ1-5, with a weak D call TRBD1 (5 bases). This CDR3 has 16 residues. Trimming took off 5 bases at V and 1 base at J, with 16 bases between the two ends. Germline values: CDR1 SGHKS, CDR2 YYEKEE (reference sequence). The chain's CDR3 is CASREGDSGSNQPQHF. DNA of the CDR3: TGTGCCAGCAGGGAGGGAGACAGTGGGAGCAATCAGCCCCAGCATTTT.

The CDR3 sequence is CASKGTGGTGELFF. The CDR3 DNA reads as TGTGCCAGCAAAGGGACAGGGGGGACCGGGGAGCTGTTTTTT. The chain joins TRBV2 to TRBJ2-2; 11 nucleotides agree with TRBD1. The V and J ends lost 7 bases and 5 bases, in that order; junction bases with no gene match: 3. The V gene's germline CDR1 is SNHLY and CDR2 FYNNEI. The CDR3 has 14 residues.